The TCR beta chain under discussion was sequenced for a study of blood T cell repertoires in COVID-19. The assay was immunoSEQ multiplex PCR, and TCRdb's table has in-frame clones only and misses some. The sample records about 230,000 clones, roughly 83% being singletons. The clonotype originates from a middle-aged man with acute or convalescent COVID-19. Material: peripheral blood.

CDR3 loop: CASSSHGSSGNTIYF. CDR3 sequence (DNA): TGTGCCAGCAGCTCTCACGGGAGCTCTGGAAACACCATATATTTT. The chain employs TRBV7-9 and TRBJ1-3; D ambiguous. CDR1 and CDR2 (germline): SEHNR, FQNEAQ (reference sequence). Deletions cut 4 bases from V and 0 bases from J, with 10 bases between. This CDR3 is 15 amino acids long. The complete variable domain, with remaining parts taken from reference TRBV7-9 and TRBJ1-3, reads DTGVSQNPRHKITKRGQNVTFRCDPISEHNRLYWYRQTLGQGPEFLTYFQNEAQLEKSRLLSDRFSAERPKGSFSTLEIQRTEQGDSAMYLCASSSHGSSGNTIYFGEGSWLTVV.